This T cell receptor (beta chain) was identified in a study of CD8+CD57+ T cells in acquired aplastic anemia. Study background: The DNA of sorted CD4+ and CD8+ cells averaged 3.2 ug. The study's findings and limits: Patients and controls shared twenty-nine CD8+ CDR3 sequences, which appeared highly expressed in patients and within their immunodominant clones. Levels of CD8+ Simpson's diversity were not significantly distinct in patients versus controls.

V was pared by 3 bases and J by 5 bases, with 14 bases between. Germline-derived CDR1 and CDR2 are LGHDT and YNNKEL (reference sequence). The CDR3 is 14 residues long. Turning to this clonotype: Its target is unknown.

By flow cytometry, patients selected for sequencing had shown an expansion of CD8+CD57+ cells. The enrolled patients all had severe acquired aplastic anemia. Using genomic DNA as the template, TCR beta VDJ and CDR3 profiling was carried out. TCRdb analysed the reads with MiXCR anew, one entry per CDR3 protein. The sample gives 200,000 or so distinct CDR3 sequences, approximately 50% of which show up once; 9.7% is in the top ten. This receptor was taken from a human donor with aplastic anemia. This chain joins TRBV3-1 and TRBJ2-7; possible D gene TRBD1, 6 bases. Sequenced sample: sorted CD4+, CD8+, or CD8+CD57+ T cells (not recorded which) from PBMCs. CDR3 sequence reads: CASSQAGDPHEQYF. Here the CDR3 DNA reads TGTGCCAGCAGCCAGGCAGGGGACCCCCACGAGCAGTACTTC.